These 25 T cell receptor beta chains share one sample of origin, sequenced in a study of OX40 agonist ivuxolimab in advanced cancers. Libraries were constructed by the immunoSEQ multiplex PCR assay. TCRdb took this table from immuneACCESS and kept in-frame rearrangements with V and J called. Such tables lack part of the clones; where checked against another copy, unresolved V genes explain under half of the gap, and the rest is unexplained. Across this sample there are about 77,000 clones, with around 86% seen only once. The ten largest clones add up to 6.2% of the sample. The sequencing here drew on CD4+ or CD8+ T cells sorted from blood, taken in a trial of the OX40 agonist ivuxolimab. The receptor source for this set is an adult with an advanced solid tumor such as melanoma, head and neck, liver or kidney cancer.

This clone was detected only a few times. This sequence joins TRBV4-1 and TRBJ2-1; 12 nucleotides align to TRBD2. The CDR3 runs 19 residues. Germline V gene data show CDR1 as MGHRA and CDR2 as YSYEKL. Trimming at V came to 3 bases and at J to 3 bases, leaving 12 bases not matched to a gene. CDR3 residues: CASSQGGILAGGNYNEQFF. The CDR3 DNA is TGCGCCAGCAGCCAGGGAGGGATACTAGCGGGGGGCAACTACAATGAGCAGTTCTTC.

V usage is TRBV14 and J usage is TRBJ2-1; possible D gene TRBD2, 5 bases. Trimming took 4 bases from V and 0 from J, leaving 22 bases between them. CDR1 is SGHDN and CDR2 is FVKESK in the germline V gene. The CDR3 has 19 residues. The chain's CDR3 is CASSRVVGLLTSSYNEQFF. In DNA, the CDR3 is TGTGCCAGCAGCCGCGTTGTGGGATTACTAACTAGCTCCTACAATGAGCAGTTCTTC.

This clone was picked up one time. The chain combines TRBV10-3 with TRBJ2-5; 9 bases align to TRBD2. The germline V gene has CDR1 ENHRY and CDR2 SYGVKD. Losses at the gene ends were 8 bases for V and 5 bases for J; bases not matched to a gene: 6. The CDR3 extends over 13 amino acids. The DNA for the CDR3 is TGTGCCATCGGGCTAGCGGGGATCGAGACCCAGTACTTC. Its translation is CAIGLAGIETQYF.

This chain links TRBV19 with TRBJ2-1; 7 bases are shared with TRBD2. CDR3 length: 15 residues. V gave up 7 bases and J gave up 7 bases; unmatched junction bases: 13. Germline lookup yields CDR1 LNHDA and CDR2 SQIVND (reference sequence). CDR3 region: CASTPPGGRGNEQFF. DNA of the CDR3: TGTGCCAGTACCCCCCCGGGGGGAAGAGGTAATGAGCAGTTCTTC.

The genes are TRBV5-1 and TRBJ2-5; TRBD2 is a possible D gene (7 bases). The CDR3 extends over 15 amino acids. Trimming removed 4 bases from V and 5 bases from J, with 18 bases in between. The germline gives CDR1 SGHRS, CDR2 YFSETQ. The CDR3 nucleotides read TGCGCCAGCAGCGGGGGGGCAGGGTCACCGGAGACCCAGTACTTC. Protein: CASSGGAGSPETQYF.

J is TRBJ1-5 and V is TRBV6-5; no clear D. The CDR3 covers 15 residues. In germline, CDR1 is MNHEY, CDR2 SVGAGI. V was pared by 0 bases and J by 6 bases, with 12 bases between. Here the CDR3 reads CASSYSPGNGQPQHF. CDR3 sequence (DNA): TGTGCCAGCAGTTACTCCCCGGGGAATGGTCAGCCCCAGCATTTT.

The V gene is TRBV19, the J gene TRBJ1-1; D is uncertain. The V gene's germline CDR1 is LNHDA and CDR2 SQIVND (reference sequence). There are 15 residues in the CDR3. V was pared by 5 bases and J by 1 base, with 14 bases between. CDR3 nucleotide sequence: TGTGCCAGTAGTCCCAATCCCTTCTCGAACACTGAAGCTTTCTTT. Encoded protein: CASSPNPFSNTEAFF.

This chain links TRBV4-1 with TRBJ2-2; either TRBD1 or TRBD2 may fit D (5 bases each). V was clipped by 1 base and J by 7 bases, with 13 bases between them. Germline CDR1 reads MGHRA; CDR2 reads YSYEKL. The CDR3 spans 15 residues. The CDR3 DNA sequence: TGCGCCAGCAGCCAAGGTCCCGGGACCGTCGGGGAGCTGTTTTTT. It encodes CASSQGPGTVGELFF.

A word on this clone: The junction differs from germline at one of its ends, possibly a read error. The rearrangement joins TRBV19 to TRBJ2-7; D perhaps matches TRBD1 (6 bases). This CDR3 has 15 amino acids. Germline CDR1 is LNHDA and CDR2 is SQIVND (reference sequence). CDR3 region: CASSSTADVRGEQYF. The CDR3 nucleotides read TGTGCCAGCAGTAGTACTGCGGACGTCAGGGGCGAGCAGTACTTC.

The chain couples TRBV10-3 to TRBJ2-3; tentative D call: TRBD2 (6 bases). The CDR3 spans 15 residues. CDR1 is ENHRY and CDR2 is SYGVKD in the germline V gene. V was clipped by 7 bases and J by 1 base, with 15 bases between them. CDR3 sequence (DNA): TGTGCCATCAATCAAGGGCCTAGCGGCACAGATACGCAGTATTTT. Its protein product is CAINQGPSGTDTQYF.

This clone is a singleton in its sample. This rearrangement joins TRBV5-1 to TRBJ1-4; 10 positions agree with TRBD1. The CDR3 loop spans 16 amino acids. V lost 0 bases and J lost 5; bases outside the gene matches: 4. Germline values: CDR1 SGHRS, CDR2 YFSETQ. The CDR3 here is CASSLGGTGANEKLFF. Here the CDR3 DNA reads TGCGCCAGCAGCTTGGGAGGGACAGGGGCGAATGAAAAACTGTTTTTT.

J is TRBJ2-1 and V is TRBV19, with 12 bases that match TRBD2. After removal of 6 bases from V and 10 bases from J, the junction contained 4 bases not matched to a gene. CDR1 is LNHDA and CDR2 is SQIVND in the germline V gene (reference sequence). This CDR3 has 13 residues. CDR3 coding DNA: TGTGCCAGTAGCACGACTAGCGGGAGAGAGCAGTTCTTC. This translates into CASSTTSGREQFF.

The genes are TRBV28 and TRBJ2-7, with D perhaps given as TRBD1 or TRBD2 (5 bases each). Germline lookup yields CDR1 MDHEN and CDR2 SYDVKM. The CDR3 sequence is 14 residues long. The V end was cut by 4 bases, the J end by 2 bases, with 12 bases between. CDR3: CASSSPGRAYEQYF. CDR3 DNA sequence: TGTGCCAGCAGTTCTCCGGGACGGGCCTACGAGCAGTACTTC.

This chain uses TRBV19 with TRBJ2-7, with a possible D match to TRBD2 (6 bases). This CDR3 has 13 amino acids. Germline V gene sequence: CDR1 LNHDA, CDR2 SQIVND (reference sequence). The germline V and J ends were trimmed by 5 bases and 2 bases, with 10 bases remaining between them. Here the CDR3 DNA reads TGTGCCAGTAGTCTAACGGGAGCCTACGAGCAGTACTTC. Encoded protein: CASSLTGAYEQYF.

The chain employs TRBV27 and TRBJ2-5; 7 bases map to TRBD2. With V trimmed by 2 bases and J by 3 bases, 3 bases remained unmatched. The CDR3 has 14 residues. The germline V gene encodes CDR1 MNHEY and CDR2 SMNVEV (reference sequence). The CDR3 region is CASSLGGTKETQYF. CDR3 DNA: TGTGCCAGCAGTTTAGGAGGGACTAAAGAGACCCAGTACTTC.

V usage is TRBV7-3 and J usage is TRBJ1-3, with D possibly TRBD1 on 6 matching bases. The germline CDR1 and CDR2 sequences are SGHTA and FQGTGA. The CDR3 spans 13 residues. Between the trimmed V and J ends, which lost 4 bases and 3 bases, there was a span of 7 bases. CDR3 protein: CASSSGVGNTIYF. DNA of the CDR3: TGTGCCAGCAGCTCAGGGGTTGGAAACACCATATATTTT.

This clone was counted between two and nine times. V gene TRBV5-1 combines with J gene TRBJ2-7; D remains ambiguous. The CDR3 length is 12 residues. The V and J ends lost 5 bases and 2 bases respectively, with 8 bases between them. Germline V CDR1 and CDR2: SGHRS, YFSETQ. The CDR3 DNA sequence: TGCGCCAGCAGTGCGGCTACCTACGAGCAGTACTTC. It yields the protein CASSAATYEQYF.

The chain couples TRBV11-2 to TRBJ1-1; D is ambiguous. This CDR3 has 14 amino acids. Germline V gene data show CDR1 as SGHAT and CDR2 as FQNNGV. Trimming pared 2 bases from V and 6 bases from J, leaving 13 bases between. The CDR3 DNA follows: TGTGCCAGCAGCTTACCGGCGACTTTACCTGAAGCTTTCTTT. The encoded protein is CASSLPATLPEAFF.

The V call is TRBV9, the J call TRBJ2-3, with D uncertain. Germline lookup yields CDR1 SGDLS and CDR2 YYNGEE. V gave up 4 bases and J gave up 0 bases, with 9 bases separating them. There are 14 residues in the CDR3. CDR3 DNA: TGTGCCAGCAGCAAGGCGGATAGCACAGATACGCAGTATTTT. Translated: CASSKADSTDTQYF.

A word on this clone: A read error may explain this, as a much larger clone is one base away. Other DNA sequences in this specimen translate into the identical CDR3. The chain links TRBV5-6 to TRBJ2-7; D possibly corresponds to TRBD1 (5 bases). Germline V gene sequence: CDR1 SGHDT, CDR2 YYEEEE. The CDR3 is 16 amino acids. DNA of the CDR3: TGTGCCAGCAGCTCGAGCAGGGCCAGATCGTTGAACGAGCAATACTTC. Amino acids: CASSSSRARSLNEQYF.

This chain links TRBV18 with TRBJ2-5; D is unclear. The CDR3 totals 13 residues. From germline, CDR1 is KGHSH and CDR2 LQKENI. V was cut by 1 base and J by 1 base, with 4 bases left in between. The CDR3 protein is CASSPRPQETQYF. The DNA for the CDR3 is TGTGCCAGCTCACCACGCCCCCAAGAGACCCAGTACTTC.

The chain is built from TRBV10-3 and TRBJ2-3, with D possibly being TRBD2 (6 bases). The CDR3 has 14 residues. Germline V gene data show CDR1 as ENHRY and CDR2 as SYGVKD. The V end was cut by 10 bases, the J end by 0 bases, with 14 bases between. The DNA of the CDR3 is TGTGCCACCAGGAGGGCTTTAAGCACAGATACGCAGTATTTT. Translating gives CATRRALSTDTQYF.

This clone was seen a handful of times. The rearrangement links TRBV21-1 to TRBJ1-5. TRBV21-1 is a pseudogene. This CDR3 comprises 15 residues. The CDR3 sequence: CASSKDGANIQPQHF. The DNA of the CDR3 is TGTGCCAGCAGCAAGGACGGGGCCAACATTCAGCCCCAGCATTTT.

The rearrangement joins TRBV5-1 to TRBJ2-1, with a possible D match to TRBD2 (6 bases). The CDR3 covers 16 residues. Germline lookup yields CDR1 SGHRS and CDR2 YFSETQ. Trimming shortened V by 4 bases and J by 2 bases, and 16 bases separated the two germline ends. CDR3 protein: CASSPRGGSPYNEQFF. The CDR3 DNA is TGCGCCAGCAGCCCAAGGGGAGGAAGTCCCTACAATGAGCAGTTCTTC.

Note on this clone: The junction differs from germline at one of its ends, possibly a read error. The J gene is TRBJ1-6, the V gene TRBV5-1; D is unclear. CDR1 and CDR2 (germline): SGHRS, YFSETQ. This CDR3 region has 14 residues. CDR3 amino acids: CASSLAGYSSPLHF. The CDR3 nucleotides read TGCGCCAGCAGCTTGGCGGGGTATAGTTCACCCCTCCACTTT.